Listed here are 21 T cell receptor beta chains from one sample, sequenced in a study of blood T cell repertoires in COVID-19 (dated by TCRdb to the early 2020s). Library prep was done by the immunoSEQ multiplex PCR assay. This is the immuneACCESS table as TCRdb keeps it, with only in-frame sequences that have V and J called. A part of the clones is gone; compared with another copy, unresolved V genes explain less than half, and the rest is unexplained. This sample comprises over 250,000 clones, approximately 89% of them detected only once. The ten top clones hold around 1.9% of the sample. Sequenced sample: PBMCs or T cells enriched from blood (not recorded which). These receptors all come from a woman aged 60-70 years who had recovered from COVID-19.

This chain joins TRBV28 and TRBJ2-7; 7 positions match TRBD1. Germline CDR1 is MDHEN and CDR2 is SYDVKM. Germline trimming cut 3 bases from V and 2 bases from J; bases unmatched to any gene: 1. The CDR3 is 13 residues long. The CDR3 coding sequence is TGTGCCAGCAGTTTGGGACAGACCTACGAGCAGTACTTC. This encodes CASSLGQTYEQYF.

The V and J genes are TRBV24-1 and TRBJ2-6, with 10 bases aligning to TRBD2. Germline CDR1 KGHDR, CDR2 SFDVKD. The CDR3 covers 18 residues. Trimming cost V 5 bases and J 0 bases; bases outside gene matches: 6. The CDR3 here is CATSGGTSVSSGANVLTF. CDR3 nucleotides: TGTGCCACCAGTGGCGGGACTAGCGTTAGCTCTGGGGCCAACGTCCTGACTTTC.

The chain uses TRBV7-9 and TRBJ1-1, with TRBD1 matching over 7 bases. Germline trimming cut 5 bases from V and 11 bases from J; bases unmatched to any gene: 23. The CDR3 extends over 17 amino acids. Germline V gene lookup returns CDR1 SEHNR and CDR2 FQNEAQ (reference sequence). This CDR3 reads CASSPGDSSLGSSRAFF. The DNA for the CDR3 is TGTGCCAGCAGCCCCGGGGACAGCAGCTTAGGGAGCTCCAGGGCTTTCTTT. Drawing the rest from reference TRBV7-9 and TRBJ1-1, the complete variable domain is DTGVSQNPRHKITKRGQNVTFRCDPISEHNRLYWYRQTLGQGPEFLTYFQNEAQLEKSRLLSDRFSAERPKGSFSTLEIQRTEQGDSAMYLCASSPGDSSLGSSRAFFGQGTRLTVV.

V is TRBV13 and J is TRBJ1-3, with D hard to call. V gave up 7 bases and J gave up 0 bases, with 7 bases separating them. This CDR3 is 13 amino acids long. The V gene's germline CDR1 is PRHDT and CDR2 FYEKMQ (reference sequence). CDR3 sequence reads: CASMASSGNTIYF. The DNA of the CDR3 is TGTGCCAGCATGGCTTCCTCTGGAAACACCATATATTTT.

The chain joins TRBV4-1 to TRBJ2-5, with TRBD2 matching over 8 bases. CDR1 and CDR2 (germline): MGHRA, YSYEKL. CDR3 size: 15 residues. Losses at the gene ends were 2 bases for V and 0 bases for J; bases not matched to a gene: 2. CDR3 sequence reads: CASSQLTSDQETQYF. The CDR3 nucleotides are TGCGCCAGCAGCCAATTGACTAGCGACCAAGAGACCCAGTACTTC.

This clone has only one observation. The V gene is TRBV30, the J gene TRBJ1-2; no clear D gene. The CDR3 extends over 13 amino acids. Germline CDR1 GTSNPN, CDR2 SVGIG (reference sequence). V lost 2 bases to trimming and J lost 5 bases, with 12 bases between them. This CDR3 reads CAWSPGVKYGYTF. CDR3 sequence (DNA): TGTGCCTGGAGTCCCGGGGTAAAGTATGGCTACACCTTC.

The chain links TRBV27 to TRBJ2-5; perhaps TRBD2 as D (5 bases). Germline values: CDR1 MNHEY, CDR2 SMNVEV (reference sequence). CDR3 length: 13 amino acids. V lost 6 bases, J lost 7 bases, and 15 bases lay in between. CDR3 in DNA: TGTGCCAGCAGCGCCGGCGGGTCCGGGACCCAGTACTTC. Translated, it gives CASSAGGSGTQYF.

The CDR3 DNA sequence: TGTGCCATCAGTGAGTCCCCAGATTACGAGCAGTACTTC. This gives the protein CAISESPDYEQYF. The chain recombines TRBV10-3 with TRBJ2-7; D not certain. The CDR3 is 13 residues long. V was clipped by 0 bases and J by 4 bases, with 7 bases between them. From germline, CDR1 is ENHRY and CDR2 SYGVKD.

The CDR3 protein is CASSITTSSTDTQYF. Here the CDR3 DNA reads TGCGCCAGCAGCATCACCACATCTAGCACAGATACGCAGTATTTT. The chain carries TRBV5-1 and TRBJ2-3; no clear D gene. The V end was cut by 4 bases, the J end by 0 bases, with 12 bases between. The CDR3 is 15 amino acids. CDR1 is SGHRS and CDR2 is YFSETQ in the germline V gene. Based on the CDR3 plus reference TRBV5-1 and TRBJ2-3, the full variable domain is KAGVTQTPRYLIKTRGQQVTLSCSPISGHRSVSWYQQTPGQGLQFLFEYFSETQRNKGNFPGRFSGRQFSNSRSEMNVSTLELGDSALYLCASSITTSSTDTQYFGPGTRLTVL.

The rearrangement links TRBV30 to TRBJ2-2, with TRBD2 matching over 8 bases. The V gene's germline CDR1 is GTSNPN and CDR2 SVGIG (reference sequence). Trimming took 4 bases from V and 3 from J; bases not matched to a gene: 7. This CDR3 is 15 amino acids long. CDR3 protein: CAWNPGLGDTGELFF. The CDR3 DNA is TGTGCCTGGAACCCGGGACTAGGGGACACCGGGGAGCTGTTTTTT.

This chain links TRBV7-3 with TRBJ2-3; 7 bases fit TRBD2. This CDR3 contains 15 residues. V dropped 5 bases and J dropped 2; count of bases not matched to a gene: 7. Germline V gene sequence: CDR1 SGHTA, CDR2 FQGTGA. The CDR3 bases are TGTGCCAGCAGCCCAACGGGACTAACCACAGATACGCAGTATTTT. It specifies CASSPTGLTTDTQYF.

The chain has TRBV6-5 and TRBJ1-4, with TRBD1 matching 10 bases. CDR3 size: 14 residues. J lost 6 bases, V lost 6 bases, and 4 bases had no gene match. Per the germline V gene, CDR1 is MNHEY and CDR2 is SVGAGI. Here the CDR3 DNA reads TGTGCCAGCAGGGACAGGGGGAGGGATGAAAAACTGTTTTTT. Translating gives CASRDRGRDEKLFF.

The rearrangement joins TRBV3-1 (or the pseudogene TRBV3-2) to TRBJ2-7, with 9 bases matching TRBD2. V was clipped by 2 bases and J by 0 bases; unmatched bases: 8. The CDR3 consists of 17 residues. Germline CDR1 reads LGHDT; CDR2 reads YNNKEL (reference sequence). The CDR3 DNA follows: TGTGCCAGCAGCCAACACCGGGGTAGCGGGAGCTCCTACGAGCAGTACTTC. It translates to CASSQHRGSGSSYEQYF.

The chain links TRBV5-1 to TRBJ2-1, with D possibly matching TRBD1 (6 bases). Germline lookup yields CDR1 SGHRS and CDR2 YFSETQ. This CDR3 has 18 amino acids. Trimming cost V 0 bases and J 7 bases, with 23 bases left between them. The CDR3 region is CASSLEAGAAGVENEQFF. CDR3 DNA sequence: TGCGCCAGCAGCTTGGAGGCTGGGGCGGCAGGGGTGGAGAATGAGCAGTTCTTC.

In its sample, this clone was seen once. The chain recombines TRBV5-1 with TRBJ2-3; 7 nucleotides agree with TRBD1. This CDR3 contains 16 residues. Germline CDR1 is SGHRS and CDR2 is YFSETQ. The ends lost 5 bases at V and 0 bases at J; junction bases unmatched: 9. The CDR3 sequence: CASREGTDPSTDTQYF. CDR3 in DNA: TGCGCCAGCAGAGAGGGGACAGACCCTAGCACAGATACGCAGTATTTT. Based on the CDR3 plus reference TRBV5-1 and TRBJ2-3, the full variable domain is KAGVTQTPRYLIKTRGQQVTLSCSPISGHRSVSWYQQTPGQGLQFLFEYFSETQRNKGNFPGRFSGRQFSNSRSEMNVSTLELGDSALYLCASREGTDPSTDTQYFGPGTRLTVL.

V usage is TRBV28 and J usage is TRBJ1-2, with D possibly matching TRBD1 (5 bases). The CDR3 has 15 residues. Germline lookup yields CDR1 MDHEN and CDR2 SYDVKM. Between the trimmed V and J ends, which lost 5 bases and 6 bases, there was a span of 19 bases. The CDR3 is CASSLLARGSNGYTF. In DNA form, the CDR3 reads TGTGCCAGCAGTCTCCTCGCGCGGGGGAGCAATGGCTACACCTTC.

The chain links TRBV3-1 (or the pseudogene TRBV3-2) to TRBJ2-1; TRBD2 matches 10 bases. The V segment lost 7 bases and the J segment 5 bases; nucleotides outside the gene matches: 11. CDR3 size: 16 residues. Germline CDR1 and CDR2: LGHDT and YNNKEL (reference sequence). The CDR3 DNA follows: TGTGCCAGCAACTATAAGGGACTAGCGAAGCACAATGAGCAGTTCTTC. It translates to CASNYKGLAKHNEQFF.

The chain carries TRBV12-5 and TRBJ1-2; D is possibly TRBD1 (6 bases). Trimming took 4 bases from V and 8 from J, leaving 17 bases between them. There are 14 residues in the CDR3. Germline lookup yields CDR1 LGHNT and CDR2 FRNRAP. The CDR3 nucleotides read TGTGCTAGTGGTTCTGACAGGTCTAATACCGGCTACACCTTC. Amino acid sequence: CASGSDRSNTGYTF.

This chain links TRBV7-8 with TRBJ1-6, with 9 bases aligning to TRBD1. The CDR3 has 15 amino acids. Germline V gene lookup returns CDR1 SGHVS and CDR2 FQNEAQ. J was trimmed by 10 bases and V by 1 base; bases with no gene match: 5. The CDR3 spells CASSLDRGPASPLHF. The CDR3 DNA reads as TGTGCCAGCAGCTTAGACAGGGGGCCTGCGTCACCCCTCCACTTT.

The chain uses TRBV18 and TRBJ1-1, with TRBD1 matching over 9 bases. This CDR3 is built from 14 residues. After removal of 5 bases from V and 5 bases from J, the junction contained 6 bases not matched to a gene. CDR1 and CDR2 from the germline V gene are KGHSH and LQKENI. CDR3: CASSEGQGPTEAFF. The CDR3 coding sequence is TGTGCCAGCTCAGAGGGACAGGGTCCGACTGAAGCTTTCTTT.

This clone occurred once. The gene calls are TRBV15 and TRBJ2-7, with D possibly being TRBD2 (6 bases). The germline V gene has CDR1 LNHNV and CDR2 YYDKDF (reference sequence). This CDR3 region has 13 residues. The V gene lost 1 base and the J gene lost 6 bases, with 10 bases spanning the gap. The CDR3 loop is CATSRARGGEQYF. Here the CDR3 DNA reads TGTGCCACCAGCAGAGCTAGGGGAGGCGAGCAGTACTTC.